This TCR beta chain was recorded in a study of blood T cells in healthy people across ages. Points from the study as a whole: The study found more naive CD4+ cells and higher diversity in long-lived than aged donors. Unknown donor CMV status possibly confounded expanded clonotype changes. Naive T cell percentage showed a strong correlation with TCR beta diversity.

CDR1 is MNHEY and CDR2 is SVGEGT in the germline V gene. This CDR3 region has 15 residues. As concerns this clonotype: Antigen specificity is unknown. The junction departs from germline at one end; a sequencing error may be responsible.

Each sample yielded at least 6 million isolated PBMCs. Using a J-beta primer mix together with a sample-barcoded 5' primer, a second PCR was run for roughly 7 to 11 cycles. TCRdb re-called the 5' RACE reads with MiXCR, one entry per CDR3 protein. The table lists approximately 690,000 distinct CDR3 sequences, around two fifths of them singletons. The TCR comes from a man older than 75 in good health. Specimen: blood. The rearrangement links TRBV6-2 or TRBV6-3 to TRBJ2-2; possibly TRBD2 for D (5 bases). CDR3 amino acids: CVSSYSSRNTGELFF. DNA for the CDR3: TGTGTCAGCAGTTACTCTAGCAGAAACACCGGGGAGCTGTTTTTT.